The entry below describes one T cell receptor beta chain. Its antigen is currently unknown. Treatment reported: roughly 10-day PBMC culture with coronavirus spike peptide pools or control peptides (ViraFEST assay). ViraFEST relied on peptide pools to expand antigen-specific T cells; the TCRs were sequenced afterward. This sample is part of a study of vaccination and CD4 T cells after COVID-19. Study summary: Nasal swab PCR had detected SARS-CoV-2 in convalescent patients, several mild and one severe. Cultures acting as controls obtained a CEFX pool, an HIV-1 Nef pool, or no peptide.

Oncomine TCR Beta short-read sequencing was applied to DNA from cultured CD4+ T cells. TCRdb processed the PCR reads anew with MiXCR; each CDR3 protein has one entry. The sample contains 15,000 to 20,000 distinct CDR3 sequences, 30% to 35% of which appear only once. Looked up from germline, CDR1 is DFQATT and CDR2 is SNEGSKA (reference sequence). V was cut by 1 base and J by 6 bases, with 19 bases left in between. The CDR3 runs 16 residues. Specimen: cultured CD4+ T cells from blood. The chain joins TRBV20-1 to TRBJ1-5; unclear D gene. This sequence was found in a human donor with COVID-19. CDR3 nucleotides: TGCAGTGCTAGAGTGATGGGAAGGGTATCAAGTCAGCCCCAGCATTTT. It translates to CSARVMGRVSSQPQHF.